The entry below describes one TCR beta chain. Its antigen is unknown. Trimming shortened V by 0 bases and J by 8 bases, and 7 bases separated the two germline ends. Germline CDR1 and CDR2: DFQATT and SNEGSKA (reference sequence). The CDR3 length is 11 residues. TCRdb ran MiXCR on the 5' RACE reads and lists one entry per CDR3 protein. The table includes fewer than 250,000 distinct CDR3 sequences, 32% detected once. This specimen belongs to a study of CD8 T cells in ankylosing spondylitis. The study, taken as a whole, reports: Earlier work had already found some motif variants in reactive arthritis synovial fluid and blood.

The gene calls are TRBV20-1 and TRBJ1-1; D is undetermined. This receptor was identified in a male donor with ankylosing spondylitis or in good health (not recorded which). Sequencing was performed on blood, either unsorted or a sorted T cell fraction (not recorded which). CDR3 residues: CSARDWEEAFF. DNA for the CDR3: TGCAGTGCTAGAGATTGGGAGGAAGCTTTCTTT.